One TCR beta chain is described in this entry. Sequenced by immunoSEQ multiplex PCR; TCRdb stores in-frame clones only, minus some. This table holds 150,000 or so clones, 70% to 90% found once. The sample belongs to a study of control samples from healthy donors and cancer patients. Germline CDR1 LGHNA, CDR2 YSLEER. Trimming left V 0 bases short and J 7 bases short, with 13 bases between. The CDR3 is made up of 15 amino acids. The sequencing sample was made of blood. The sequence was obtained from a man aged 18 to 30 in good health. The rearrangement links TRBV4-3 to TRBJ1-5; a weak D match, TRBD1 (5 bases). The CDR3 coding sequence is TGCGCCAGCAGCCAAGATGGTGGCGGGGACCAGCCCCAGCATTTT. Translated, it gives CASSQDGGGDQPQHF.